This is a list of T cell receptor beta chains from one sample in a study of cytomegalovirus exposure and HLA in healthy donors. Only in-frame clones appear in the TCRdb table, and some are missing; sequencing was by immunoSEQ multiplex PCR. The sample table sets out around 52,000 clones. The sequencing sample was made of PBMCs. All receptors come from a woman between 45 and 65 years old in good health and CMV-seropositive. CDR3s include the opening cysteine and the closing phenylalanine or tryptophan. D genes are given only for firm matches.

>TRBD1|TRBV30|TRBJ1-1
CAWRPIDRGGLTEAFF
TGTGCCTGGAGACCCATTGACAGGGGAGGATTGACTGAAGCTTTCTTT
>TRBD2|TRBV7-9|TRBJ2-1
CASSSLRGTSYNEQFF
TGTGCCAGCAGCTCGTTGCGGGGGACCTCCTACAATGAGCAGTTCTTC
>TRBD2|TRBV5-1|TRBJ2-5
CASSSLLGAGREGTQYF
TGCGCCAGCAGCAGCCTTTTGGGAGCGGGGAGAGAGGGGACCCAGTACTTC
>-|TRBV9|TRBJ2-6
CASSAQGSGANVLTF
TGTGCCAGCAGCGCACAGGGAAGTGGGGCCAACGTCCTGACTTTC
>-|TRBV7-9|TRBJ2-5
CASSPRDRLNQETQYF
TGTGCCAGCAGCCCGCGGGACAGACTAAACCAAGAGACCCAGTACTTC
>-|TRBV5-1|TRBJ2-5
CASSLGARTDGQETQYF
TGCGCCAGCAGCTTAGGGGCCAGGACAGACGGACAAGAGACCCAGTACTTC
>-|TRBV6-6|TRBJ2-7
CASSKGSGRGSYEQYF
TGTGCCAGCAGTAAAGGAAGCGGGCGAGGGTCCTACGAGCAGTACTTC
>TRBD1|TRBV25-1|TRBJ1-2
CATFGTANYGYTF
TGTGCCACCTTTGGGACAGCTAACTATGGCTACACCTTC
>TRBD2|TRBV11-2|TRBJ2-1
CASSLGPAGGSNYNEQFF
TGTGCCAGCAGCTTAGGGCCCGCGGGAGGAAGCAACTACAATGAGCAGTTCTTC
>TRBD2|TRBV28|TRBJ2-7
CASSTPGGVREQYF
TGTGCCAGCAGTACGCCGGGGGGAGTGAGGGAGCAGTACTTC
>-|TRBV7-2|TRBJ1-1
CASSLGGRGWAFF
TGTGCCAGCAGCTTAGGTGGGAGGGGATGGGCTTTCTTT
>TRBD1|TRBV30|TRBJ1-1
CAWSRGPEAFF
TGTGCCTGGAGTAGGGGGCCTGAAGCTTTCTTT
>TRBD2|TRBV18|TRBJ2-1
CASSPRDGGDNNEQFF
TGTGCCAGCTCACCACGGGACGGGGGGGATAACAATGAGCAGTTCTTC
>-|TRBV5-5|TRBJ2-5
CASSPPTRIQETQYF
TGTGCCAGCAGCCCTCCGACTAGAATCCAAGAGACCCAGTACTTC
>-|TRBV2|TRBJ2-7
CASSEGGGFTYEQYF
TGTGCCAGCAGTGAAGGGGGGGGCTTTACCTACGAGCAGTACTTC
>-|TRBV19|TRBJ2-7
CASSKTSPYEQYF
TGTGCCAGTAGTAAGACATCCCCCTACGAGCAGTACTTC
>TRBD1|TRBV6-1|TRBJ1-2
CASSEPSGQGRYGYTF
TGTGCCAGCAGTGAACCCTCCGGACAGGGCCGATATGGCTACACCTTC
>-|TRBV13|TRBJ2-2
CASRPGSGELFF
TGTGCCAGCAGGCCGGGGAGCGGGGAGCTGTTTTTT
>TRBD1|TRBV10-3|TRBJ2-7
CAIRSGQTNYEQYF
TGTGCCATTAGATCGGGACAGACGAACTACGAGCAGTACTTC
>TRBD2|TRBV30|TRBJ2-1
CAWLERDPSDNEQFF
TGTGCCTGGCTCGAGCGGGACCCCTCCGACAATGAGCAGTTCTTC
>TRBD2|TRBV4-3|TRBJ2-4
CASSQEGGNIQYF
TGCGCCAGCAGCCAAGAGGGGGGGAACATTCAGTACTTC
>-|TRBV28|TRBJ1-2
CASSLQGRGYTF
TGTGCCAGCAGTTTGCAAGGGAGGGGCTACACCTTC
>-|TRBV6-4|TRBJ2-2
CASSAETTGELFF
TGTGCCAGCAGTGCCGAGACTACCGGGGAGCTGTTTTTT
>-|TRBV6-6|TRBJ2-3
CASSPYGTRLTDTQYF
TGTGCCAGCAGTCCCTACGGGACACGCCTCACAGATACGCAGTATTTT
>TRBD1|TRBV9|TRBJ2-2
CASSPRQGAGTGELFF
TGTGCCAGCAGCCCCCGACAGGGGGCCGGCACCGGGGAGCTGTTTTTT